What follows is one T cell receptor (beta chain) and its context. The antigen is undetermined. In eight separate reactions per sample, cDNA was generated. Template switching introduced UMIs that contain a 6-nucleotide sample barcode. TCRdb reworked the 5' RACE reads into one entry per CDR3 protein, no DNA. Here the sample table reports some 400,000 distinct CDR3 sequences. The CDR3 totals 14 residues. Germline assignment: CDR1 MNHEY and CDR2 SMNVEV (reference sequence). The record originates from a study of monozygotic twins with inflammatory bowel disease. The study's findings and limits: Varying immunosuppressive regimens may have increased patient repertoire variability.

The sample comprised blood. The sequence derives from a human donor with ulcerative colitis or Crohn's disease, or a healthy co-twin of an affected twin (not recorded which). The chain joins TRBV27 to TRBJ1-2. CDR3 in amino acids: CASSSTRTDYGYTF.